This is a list of T cell receptor beta chains from one sample in a study of blood T cell repertoires in COVID-19. The assay was immunoSEQ multiplex PCR, and TCRdb's table has in-frame clones only and misses some. This sample has 200,000 to 300,000 clones; roughly four fifths occur once, and the top ten carry 9.5% to 15%. The sample taken for sequencing was peripheral blood. The source of these receptors is a woman between 55 and 75 years old with active or convalescent COVID-19. CDR3s include the opening cysteine and the closing phenylalanine or tryptophan. D genes are given only for firm matches. Rows give clone size only sometimes, using once, few, many, or a class for an expanded clone.

clone size,D gene,V gene,J gene,CDR3 protein,CDR3 DNA
NA,TRBD1,TRBV3-1/TRBV3-2,TRBJ2-7,CASSQVGDRASEQYF,TGTGCCAGCAGCCAAGTCGGGGACAGGGCGAGCGAGCAGTACTTC
once,NA,TRBV5-1,TRBJ2-3,CASSPGTSTDTQYF,TGCGCCAGCAGCCCGGGGACTAGCACAGATACGCAGTATTTT
NA,TRBD1,TRBV5-1,TRBJ1-3,CASSAGQGARGNTIYF,TGCGCCAGCAGCGCGGGACAGGGGGCGCGGGGAAACACCATATATTTT
NA,NA,TRBV5-1,TRBJ2-5,CASSLSGATGVQETQYF,TGCGCCAGCAGCTTGTCGGGTGCCACAGGAGTACAAGAGACCCAGTACTTC
NA,NA,TRBV7-9,TRBJ1-2,CASSGRLQGPFDGYTF,TGTGCCAGCAGCGGTCGTTTACAGGGCCCCTTCGATGGCTACACCTTC
NA,NA,TRBV12-3/TRBV12-4,TRBJ2-5,CASSLGERETQYF,TGTGCCAGCAGTTTAGGGGAGCGGGAGACCCAGTACTTC
NA,NA,TRBV3-1/TRBV3-2,TRBJ2-1,CASSLLANEQFF,TGTGCCAGCAGCCTACTAGCCAATGAGCAGTTCTTC
NA,TRBD1,TRBV2,TRBJ1-2,CASKGQGVNYGYTF,TGTGCCAGCAAAGGACAGGGAGTTAACTATGGCTACACCTTC
NA,NA,TRBV7-9,TRBJ1-6,CASSLAGQRGTLHF,TGTGCCAGCAGCTTAGCGGGACAAAGGGGTACCCTCCACTTT
NA,NA,TRBV29-1,TRBJ1-1,CSAGRGGTEAFF,TGCAGCGCCGGCCGGGGGGGCACTGAAGCTTTCTTT
NA,TRBD1,TRBV19,TRBJ1-2,CASNLGQGTNGYTF,TGTGCCAGTAACCTTGGACAGGGCACTAATGGCTACACCTTC
NA,NA,TRBV7-2,TRBJ2-3,CASSFHLGYTDTQYF,TGTGCCAGCAGCTTCCACCTAGGTTACACAGATACGCAGTATTTT
NA,NA,TRBV7-3,TRBJ2-1,CASSLSWAYYNEQFF,TGTGCCAGCAGCTTAAGTTGGGCCTACTACAATGAGCAGTTCTTC
NA,TRBD1,TRBV7-2,TRBJ1-2,CASSSGTDYGYTF,TGTGCCAGCAGCTCCGGGACAGACTATGGCTACACCTTC
NA,TRBD1,TRBV3-1/TRBV3-2,TRBJ1-6,CASSLQGANHNSPLHF,TGTGCCAGCAGTCTACAGGGGGCGAACCATAATTCACCCCTCCACTTT
NA,TRBD2,TRBV2,TRBJ2-5,CASRPIGGAEETQYF,TGTGCCAGCCGTCCAATCGGGGGGGCGGAAGAGACCCAGTACTTC
NA,NA,TRBV4-3,TRBJ1-1,CASSQGWGLNTEAFF,TGCGCCAGCAGCCAAGGTTGGGGCCTGAACACTGAAGCTTTCTTT
few,TRBD1,TRBV15,TRBJ2-5,CATSSRDRGSETQYF,TGTGCCACCAGCAGCCGGGACAGGGGATCAGAGACCCAGTACTTC
NA,TRBD1,TRBV9,TRBJ1-4,CASSPRTGRTEKLFF,TGTGCCAGCAGCCCAAGGACAGGGAGAACCGAAAAACTGTTTTTT
NA,NA,TRBV9,TRBJ2-2,CASSPRAGYDTGELFF,TGTGCCAGCAGCCCCCGGGCAGGGTATGATACCGGGGAGCTGTTTTTT
NA,TRBD1,TRBV13,TRBJ2-3,CASSPGQGPDTQYF,TGTGCCAGCAGCCCCGGACAGGGTCCAGATACGCAGTATTTT
once,TRBD2,TRBV19,TRBJ2-1,CASSRAPSGGAYEQFF,TGTGCCAGTAGTAGAGCCCCCAGCGGGGGGGCCTATGAGCAGTTCTTC